The 30 T cell receptor beta chains reported below all come from one sample, sequenced in a study of blood T cell repertoires in COVID-19. The table came from immunoSEQ multiplex PCR; TCRdb's copy has only in-frame clones and leaves some out. The sample shows 60,000 to 80,000 clones, about 87% of them seen only once. Material for sequencing was peripheral blood. Every receptor here comes from a woman between 70 and 85 years old with acute or convalescent COVID-19.

The chain employs TRBV28 and TRBJ2-5; 10 positions agree with TRBD1. CDR1 MDHEN and CDR2 SYDVKM come from the germline V gene. This CDR3 spans 17 amino acids. The ends lost 5 bases at V and 5 bases at J; junction bases unmatched: 14. In DNA, the CDR3 is TGTGCCAGCAGTAAACCTCGAAAGGGACAGGGGATTGAGACCCAGTACTTC. Its protein product is CASSKPRKGQGIETQYF.

This chain joins TRBV14 and TRBJ1-4; possible D gene TRBD1, 5 bases. Germline V lookup: CDR1 SGHDN, CDR2 FVKESK. Trimming left V 1 base short and J 7 bases short, with 13 bases between. The CDR3 length is 15 residues. CDR3 nucleotide sequence: TGTGCCAGCAGCCAAGTGGCAGGGCCCGGTGAAAAACTGTTTTTT. It codes for CASSQVAGPGEKLFF.

This clone was seen just once. This chain links TRBV4-1 with TRBJ2-7; 10 bases fit TRBD2. The V segment lost 0 bases and the J segment 3 bases; nucleotides outside the gene matches: 14. This CDR3 contains 19 residues. Germline V gives CDR1 MGHRA, CDR2 YSYEKL. The DNA for the CDR3 is TGCGCCAGCAGCCAAGATTCGCTAGCGGGAGAAGGAGCGGGCTACGAGCAGTACTTC. Translation gives CASSQDSLAGEGAGYEQYF.

The chain recombines TRBV4-1 with TRBJ1-4, with no clear D. V lost 6 bases and J lost 0, with 8 bases in between. Germline assignment: CDR1 MGHRA and CDR2 YSYEKL. The CDR3 spans 14 residues. CDR3 DNA: TGCGCCAGCAGTACAGCCGCAACTAATGAAAAACTGTTTTTT. It encodes CASSTAATNEKLFF.

This chain uses TRBV21-1 with TRBJ2-6; TRBD1, the D gene given by the table, was not confirmed from the DNA. TRBV21-1 is flagged as a pseudogene. The CDR3 length is 16 residues. CDR3 bases: TGTGCCAGCAGCAAGCTAAGGGGCGTTGGGGCCAACGTCCTGACTTTC. It codes for CASSKLRGVGANVLTF.

The genes are TRBV5-1 and TRBJ1-1; the match to TRBD1 covers 7 bases. There are 13 residues in the CDR3. In germline, CDR1 is SGHRS, CDR2 YFSETQ. V lost 3 bases and J lost 7; bases outside the gene matches: 6. The CDR3 DNA is TGCGCCAGCAGCTCCCAACAGGGGCTTGAAGCTTTCTTT. Its translation is CASSSQQGLEAFF.

The CDR3 nucleotides are TGTGCCAGCAGCCGGACTGCTCCCATTTGCAAAAAAAACATTCAGTACTTC. As protein: CASSRTAPICKKNIQYF. The chain uses TRBV3-1 (or the pseudogene TRBV3-2) and TRBJ2-4; possibly TRBD2 for D (5 bases). The CDR3 consists of 17 residues. CDR1 and CDR2 from the germline V gene are LGHDT and YNNKEL (reference sequence). V lost 4 bases to trimming and J lost 4 bases, with 20 bases between them.

This sequence joins TRBV7-2 and TRBJ2-7, with D perhaps matching TRBD2 (6 bases). The V end was cut by 5 bases, the J end by 3 bases, with 11 bases between. This CDR3 is built from 13 residues. Germline V gives CDR1 SGHTA, CDR2 FQGNSA. This CDR3 is CASSPRGNYEQYF. CDR3 nucleotides: TGTGCCAGCAGCCCCCGCGGGAACTACGAGCAGTACTTC.

The chain joins TRBV6-5 to TRBJ1-3; 7 nucleotides line up with TRBD1. J was trimmed by 0 bases and V by 4 bases; bases with no gene match: 6. Germline V gene lookup returns CDR1 MNHEY and CDR2 SVGAGI. The CDR3 is made up of 16 amino acids. The CDR3 DNA follows: TGTGCCAGCAGTTTCAACCGGGACAGCTCTGGAAACACCATATATTTT. It codes for CASSFNRDSSGNTIYF.

The chain combines TRBV28 with TRBJ1-1; D is unclear. Germline V gives CDR1 MDHEN, CDR2 SYDVKM. The V gene lost 2 bases and the J gene lost 8 bases, with 12 bases spanning the gap. The CDR3 is 13 residues long. CDR3 residues: CASSLRSGREAFF. The CDR3 DNA reads TGTGCCAGCAGTTTAAGGTCAGGCAGAGAAGCTTTCTTT.

The rearrangement uses TRBV27 and TRBJ1-5; D ambiguous. The germline gives CDR1 MNHEY, CDR2 SMNVEV (reference sequence). Deletions cut 7 bases from V and 1 base from J, with 14 bases between. This CDR3 has 15 residues. The CDR3 sequence is CASTPAAASNQPQHF. The CDR3 DNA reads TGTGCCAGCACCCCAGCGGCTGCGAGCAATCAGCCCCAGCATTTT.

This sequence joins TRBV5-1 and TRBJ1-1; TRBD1 agrees at 7 bases. The junction had 7 bases not matched to a gene; V was cut back by 5 bases and J by 0 bases. This CDR3 comprises 15 residues. CDR1 SGHRS and CDR2 YFSETQ come from the germline V gene. CDR3 amino acids: CASSLQGLVNTEAFF. For the CDR3, the DNA is TGCGCCAGCAGTTTACAGGGGTTGGTGAACACTGAAGCTTTCTTT.

The chain carries TRBV5-4 and TRBJ2-3; D gene ambiguous. The CDR3 is 13 amino acids. Trimming took 5 bases from V and 4 from J, leaving 11 bases between them. Germline CDR1 SGHNT, CDR2 YYREEE (reference sequence). The CDR3 DNA is TGTGCCAGCAGACCGCTTAGCTCAGATACGCAGTATTTT. Translation gives CASRPLSSDTQYF.

The CDR3 nucleotides are TGTGCCAGCAGCTTAGGCAGGGAATCTTTCTTT. Residues: CASSLGRESFF. The chain links TRBV7-9 to TRBJ1-1; possibly TRBD1 for D (5 bases). Looked up from germline, CDR1 is SEHNR and CDR2 is FQNEAQ (reference sequence). CDR3 size: 11 residues. V dropped 1 base and J dropped 12 bases, with 9 bases sitting between them.

This chain joins TRBV19 and TRBJ1-1; 9 positions agree with TRBD1. Looked up from germline, CDR1 is LNHDA and CDR2 is SQIVND (reference sequence). This CDR3 is built from 15 residues. V was clipped by 5 bases and J by 1 base; unmatched bases: 5. The CDR3 protein is CASSPAGQGNTEAFF. Here the CDR3 DNA reads TGTGCCAGTAGTCCGGCGGGACAGGGGAACACTGAAGCTTTCTTT.

This clone was observed once. The chain combines TRBV5-6 with TRBJ2-1; D gene ambiguous. The CDR3 is 13 amino acids. CDR1 is SGHDT, CDR2 YYEEEE, per germline. V was pared by 0 bases and J by 6 bases, with 7 bases between. This CDR3 reads CASSLALSNEQFF. CDR3 sequence (DNA): TGTGCCAGCAGCTTGGCCCTCTCCAATGAGCAGTTCTTC.

The chain carries TRBV4-1 and TRBJ1-4; 10 bases agree with TRBD1. This CDR3 is 15 amino acids long. Germline V lookup: CDR1 MGHRA, CDR2 YSYEKL. V was clipped by 5 bases and J by 3 bases; unmatched bases: 3. CDR3 protein: CASSYGQGANEKLFF. The DNA for the CDR3 is TGCGCCAGCAGCTATGGACAGGGGGCTAATGAAAAACTGTTTTTT.

The chain links TRBV6-5 to TRBJ2-5; a weak D match, TRBD1 (5 bases). This CDR3 is 13 amino acids long. Germline V gene data show CDR1 as MNHEY and CDR2 as SVGAGI. V was clipped by 6 bases and J by 2 bases, with 10 bases between them. CDR3 in amino acids: CASSRTRQETQYF. CDR3 in DNA: TGTGCCAGCAGCCGGACAAGACAAGAGACCCAGTACTTC.

This chain links TRBV6-5 with TRBJ2-6; tentatively, D is TRBD2 (5 bases). With 7 bases removed from V and 2 bases from J, the gap between germline ends came to 12 bases. The CDR3 has 15 amino acids. The germline V gene encodes CDR1 MNHEY and CDR2 SVGAGI. This chain's CDR3 is CASTPRVAGANVLTF. CDR3 nucleotide sequence: TGTGCCAGCACCCCGAGGGTGGCTGGGGCCAACGTCCTGACTTTC.

A few counts support this clone. The rearrangement uses TRBV4-1 and TRBJ1-6, with unresolved D. Between the trimmed V and J ends, which lost 0 bases and 9 bases, there was a span of 9 bases. Germline CDR1 reads MGHRA; CDR2 reads YSYEKL. This CDR3 region has 14 residues. This CDR3 reads CASSQEEAISPLHF. DNA of the CDR3: TGCGCCAGCAGCCAAGAAGAGGCTATTTCACCCCTCCACTTT.

The genes are TRBV7-6 and TRBJ2-5, with a possible D match to TRBD2 (5 bases). The CDR3 covers 15 residues. The germline V gene has CDR1 SGHVS and CDR2 FNYEAQ. Trimming removed 4 bases at V and 2 bases at J, with 14 bases between. The CDR3 spells CASSSGVGGQETQYF. The CDR3, as DNA: TGTGCCAGCAGCTCAGGCGTTGGCGGGCAAGAGACCCAGTACTTC.

This clone has just a few counts. The V and J genes are TRBV5-1 and TRBJ1-1; weak D call: TRBD1 (5 bases). The V gene lost 3 bases and the J gene lost 3 bases, with 15 bases spanning the gap. Germline-derived CDR1 and CDR2 are SGHRS and YFSETQ. This CDR3 contains 15 residues. CDR3 sequence: CASSWAGSGDTEAFF. In DNA form, the CDR3 reads TGCGCCAGCAGCTGGGCAGGGAGCGGGGACACTGAAGCTTTCTTT.

This sequence joins TRBV10-3 and TRBJ1-2; 11 nucleotides align to TRBD1. The CDR3 length is 14 residues. CDR1 is ENHRY and CDR2 is SYGVKD in the germline V gene. V lost 5 bases, J lost 8 bases, and 7 bases stayed unmatched. CDR3 nucleotides: TGTGCCATCAGTACCGGGACAGGGGGAGGGGGCTACACCTTC. It is translated as CAISTGTGGGGYTF.

This chain connects TRBV5-4 to TRBJ1-1; D not resolved. Trimming cost V 0 bases and J 7 bases, with 19 bases left between them. The CDR3 has 16 residues. Germline V CDR1 and CDR2: SGHNT, YYREEE (reference sequence). The CDR3 region has the DNA TGTGCCAGCAGCTTGGCTCCGGCGACAAGGCGAAATGAAGCTTTCTTT. Encoded protein: CASSLAPATRRNEAFF.

This CDR3 reads CASNERGNTEAFF. The CDR3 region has the DNA TGCGCCAGCAACGAGCGGGGGAACACTGAAGCTTTCTTT. J is TRBJ1-1 and V is TRBV10-2; D unresolved. The CDR3 is 13 amino acids. Deletions cut 7 bases from V and 1 base from J, with 10 bases between. From germline, CDR1 is WSHSY and CDR2 SAAADI.

V usage is TRBV15 and J usage is TRBJ1-1; tentative D call: TRBD1 (6 bases). The CDR3 covers 15 residues. Trimming shortened V by 3 bases and J by 4 bases, and 15 bases separated the two germline ends. In germline, CDR1 is LNHNV, CDR2 YYDKDF (reference sequence). CDR3: CATSRRREGGTEAFF. CDR3 bases: TGTGCCACCAGCAGGAGGAGAGAAGGGGGCACTGAAGCTTTCTTT.

This rearrangement joins TRBV9 to TRBJ1-6; 8 bases line up with TRBD1. The CDR3 loop spans 15 amino acids. Trimming removed 2 bases from V and 10 bases from J; junction bases left unmatched: 8. Germline assignment: CDR1 SGDLS and CDR2 YYNGEE. CDR3 coding DNA: TGTGCCAGCAGCGTCCAGGGGGCAGGGGAGTCACCCCTCCACTTT. Translating it yields CASSVQGAGESPLHF.

This clone was found once. The V and J genes are TRBV19 and TRBJ1-5; D ambiguous. Germline CDR1 LNHDA, CDR2 SQIVND (reference sequence). The ends were cut back, 5 bases at V and 1 base at J, with 15 bases in the middle. The CDR3 spans 16 residues. The CDR3 bases are TGTGCCAGTAGTGTAGGGATCAGGAGGAGCAATCAGCCCCAGCATTTT. Amino acids: CASSVGIRRSNQPQHF.

The chain links TRBV7-2 to TRBJ1-5; TRBD1 agrees at 8 bases. Germline V gene lookup returns CDR1 SGHTA and CDR2 FQGNSA. This CDR3 comprises 15 residues. V lost 6 bases, J lost 4 bases, and 8 bases stayed unmatched. CDR3 in DNA: TGTGCCAGCAGTTCAGGGGGCGCGAAGAATCAGCCCCAGCATTTT. It encodes CASSSGGAKNQPQHF.

This clone was seen only once. The chain recombines TRBV6-6 with TRBJ2-7; the D is unclear. The CDR3 consists of 14 residues. Germline values: CDR1 MNHNY, CDR2 SVGAGI (reference sequence). V lost 0 bases to trimming and J lost 3 bases, with 9 bases between them. The CDR3 is CASSYSIQYYEQYF. For the CDR3, the DNA is TGTGCCAGCAGTTACTCGATTCAGTACTACGAGCAGTACTTC.